The entry below describes one TCR beta chain. The sample comes from a study of breast tumors, draining lymph nodes, adjacent tissues. MiXCR, run by TCRdb on the multiplex PCR reads, gives a single entry per CDR3 protein. The sample includes over 250,000 distinct CDR3 sequences, roughly 31% of them seen just once. The lymph nodes were axillary draining lymph nodes from breast cancer patients. Sequencing was done on a sample of axillary lymph node tissue. This receptor was identified in a female donor with breast cancer. Some clones in this sample may be carry-over from other donors' samples.

CDR3 in DNA: TGTGCCAGCAGTCCTCGATCAGGGGAGTCCTACGAGCAGTACTTC. Translating gives CASSPRSGESYEQYF. The rearrangement joins TRBV6-1 to TRBJ2-7; possible D gene TRBD1, 6 bases. The germline CDR1 and CDR2 sequences are MNHNS and SASEGT. This CDR3 comprises 15 residues. The V gene lost 5 bases and the J gene lost 1 base, with 15 bases spanning the gap.